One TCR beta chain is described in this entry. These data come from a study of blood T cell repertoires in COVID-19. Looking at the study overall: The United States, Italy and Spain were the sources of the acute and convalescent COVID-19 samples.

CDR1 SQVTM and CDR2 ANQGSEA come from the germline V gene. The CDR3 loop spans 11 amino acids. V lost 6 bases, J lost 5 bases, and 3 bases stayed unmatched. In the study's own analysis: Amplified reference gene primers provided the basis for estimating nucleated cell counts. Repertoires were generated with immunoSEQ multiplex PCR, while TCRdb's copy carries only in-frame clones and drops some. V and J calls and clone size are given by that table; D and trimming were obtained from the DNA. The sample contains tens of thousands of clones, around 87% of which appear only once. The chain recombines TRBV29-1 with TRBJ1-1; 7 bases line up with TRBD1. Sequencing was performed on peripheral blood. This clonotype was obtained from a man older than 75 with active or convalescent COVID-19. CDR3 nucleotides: TGCAGCGTGGGCAGGGGGACTGAAGCTTTCTTT. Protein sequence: CSVGRGTEAFF.